This T cell receptor beta chain was sequenced for a study of CD8+CD57+ T cells in acquired aplastic anemia. In the study overall: Sorted CD4+ and CD8+ cells yielded 3.2 ug of DNA on average.

As to this clonotype: Its specificity is unknown.

Study-wide points: For CD8+ Simpson's diversity, patients and controls showed no significant difference.

Whoever was chosen for sequencing had shown CD8+CD57+ cell expansion by flow cytometry. Germline V lookup: CDR1 SGHTA, CDR2 FQGNSA. V lost 8 bases, J lost 8 bases, and 17 bases lay in between. The CDR3 sequence is 13 residues long. It was genomic DNA that served as the template for profiling TCR beta VDJ and CDR3. Via MiXCR, TCRdb re-called the reads, giving one row per CDR3 protein. The data contain approximately 250,000 distinct CDR3 sequences, less than 85% of them seen just once; the ten biggest clones take up 35% to 50%. This chain connects TRBV7-2 to TRBJ2-3; D uncertain. The receptor was derived from a human donor with aplastic anemia. The sequencing sample was made of sorted CD4+, CD8+, or CD8+CD57+ T cells (not recorded which) from PBMCs. CDR3 nucleotide sequence: TGTGCCAGCTCCTCCCATCGCACTGCTACGCAGTATTTT. This sequence encodes CASSSHRTATQYF.